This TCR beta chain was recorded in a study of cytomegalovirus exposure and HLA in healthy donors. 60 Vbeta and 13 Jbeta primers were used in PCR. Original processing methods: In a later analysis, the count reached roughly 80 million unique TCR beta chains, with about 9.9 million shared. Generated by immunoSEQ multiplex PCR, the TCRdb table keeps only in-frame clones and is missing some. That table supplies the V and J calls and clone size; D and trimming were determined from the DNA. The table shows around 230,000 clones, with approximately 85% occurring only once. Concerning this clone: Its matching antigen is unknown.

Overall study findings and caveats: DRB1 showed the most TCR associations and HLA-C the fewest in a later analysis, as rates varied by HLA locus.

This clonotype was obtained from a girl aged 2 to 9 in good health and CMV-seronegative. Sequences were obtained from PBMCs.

CDR3 nucleotides: TGTGCCAGTAGTAGACGGACAGGGGGAGGCCACATCTATGGCTACACCTTC. Translating gives CASSRRTGGGHIYGYTF. The genes are TRBV19 and TRBJ1-2, with 10 bases that match TRBD1. There are 17 residues in the CDR3. V trimming: 4 bases; J trimming: 4 bases; junction bases outside the gene matches: 12. Germline V gene data show CDR1 as LNHDA and CDR2 as SQIVND (reference sequence). Supplemented by reference TRBV19 and TRBJ1-2, the full variable domain reads DGGITQSPKYLFRKEGQNVTLSCEQNLNHDAMYWYRQDPGQGLRLIYYSQIVNDFQKGDIAEGYSVSREKKESFPLTVTSAQKNPTAFYLCASSRRTGGGHIYGYTFGSGTRLTVV.